The sample holds a few counts of the clone carrying this TCR beta chain. The target antigen is unknown. This specimen comes from a study of beta chain features in type 1 diabetes. On the study more broadly: Examined across all samples were around 110 million sorted cells. Study-level points and caveats: Across all four CD4+ subsets, people with type 1 diabetes showed modestly shorter TCRB CDR3s.

Every isolated RNA sample was fully reverse transcribed, so sequencing captured expressed TCRB transcripts. Profiling relied on immunoSEQ multiplex PCR, and the TCRdb table lists in-frame clones only, not all of them. The sample holds about 650,000 clones, roughly 12% seen once. The CDR3 extends over 15 amino acids. Trimming at V came to 9 bases and at J to 1 base, leaving 6 bases not matched to a gene. CDR1 and CDR2 (germline): MNHEY, SMNVEV (reference sequence). Input material: naive CD4+ T cells from blood. This sequence originates from a man aged 25 to 45 with type 1 diabetes. J is TRBJ2-2 and V is TRBV27, with 9 positions matching TRBD1. For the CDR3, the DNA is TGTGCCAGTGGACAGGGGTTCCAGAACACCGGGGAGCTGTTTTTT. Translated: CASGQGFQNTGELFF.